This T cell receptor (beta chain) was observed in a study of human thymus T cells. Only four of the eight donors provided an approximately 0.5-1 mL blood sample. No fixed cell number was used; all available blood leukocytes supplied DNA. Findings and limits, study-wide: Thymic as well as blood repertoires seemed to favor certain V and J genes unevenly.

Clones were sequenced by immunoSEQ multiplex PCR, and TCRdb holds only the in-frame ones, with some missing. The table records about 44,000 clones, approximately 95% of them present only once. The count of this clone is one. Its specificity is unknown. This receptor was obtained from a boy under two years old with a congenital heart defect but otherwise immunologically healthy. The sample was blood.

Here the CDR3 reads CASSVDRDGYTF. CDR3 DNA sequence: TGCGCCAGCAGCGTCGACAGGGACGGCTACACCTTC. This chain connects TRBV5-1 to TRBJ1-2; 7 positions agree with TRBD1. Per germline, CDR1 SGHRS and CDR2 YFSETQ. The CDR3 loop spans 12 amino acids. After removal of 4 bases from V and 8 bases from J, the junction contained 5 bases not matched to a gene. Complete variable domain (other parts from reference TRBV5-1 and TRBJ1-2): KAGVTQTPRYLIKTRGQQVTLSCSPISGHRSVSWYQQTPGQGLQFLFEYFSETQRNKGNFPGRFSGRQFSNSRSEMNVSTLELGDSALYLCASSVDRDGYTFGSGTRLTVV.